The rows below give T cell receptor beta chains drawn from one sample of a study of T cell changes during pregnancy in multiple sclerosis. The method was immunoSEQ multiplex PCR; TCRdb's version includes in-frame clones alone and lacks a portion of them. The sample yields some 30,000 clones, around 91% seen once. Sample: CD4+ T cells from peripheral blood mononuclear cells, taken in the third trimester of pregnancy. All receptors come from a female donor in good health, enrolled as a control in a pregnancy study. Each CDR3 is given without its conserved first and last residue.

j_call cdr3_length v_call cdr3_aa
TRBJ1-4 13 TRBV18 ASSPPGTGTEKLF
TRBJ2-1 12 TRBV2 ASNGGLASNEQF
TRBJ2-7 14 TRBV25-1 ASSETGTGPLGEQY
TRBJ2-7 12 TRBV12-5 ASGLPTGLGEQY
TRBJ2-7 11 TRBV30 AWETGSSYEQY
TRBJ2-7 13 TRBV5-4 ASSFWDRVSYEQY
TRBJ1-5 10 TRBV11-2 ASSLEGRPQH
TRBJ1-1 14 TRBV11-2 ASSSRLKLTNTEAF
TRBJ1-1 14 TRBV5-4 ASSAGQGLVNTEAF
TRBJ2-5 15 TRBV9 ASSVALSRRRQETQY
TRBJ2-7 12 TRBV7-2 ASSLVLESYEQY
TRBJ2-5 12 TRBV30 AWIARGARETQY
TRBJ1-1 9 TRBV29-1 SVVFWTEAF
TRBJ1-1 11 TRBV29-1 SVGRVLNTEAF
TRBJ2-2 15 TRBV30 AWSPPGSKDFTGELF